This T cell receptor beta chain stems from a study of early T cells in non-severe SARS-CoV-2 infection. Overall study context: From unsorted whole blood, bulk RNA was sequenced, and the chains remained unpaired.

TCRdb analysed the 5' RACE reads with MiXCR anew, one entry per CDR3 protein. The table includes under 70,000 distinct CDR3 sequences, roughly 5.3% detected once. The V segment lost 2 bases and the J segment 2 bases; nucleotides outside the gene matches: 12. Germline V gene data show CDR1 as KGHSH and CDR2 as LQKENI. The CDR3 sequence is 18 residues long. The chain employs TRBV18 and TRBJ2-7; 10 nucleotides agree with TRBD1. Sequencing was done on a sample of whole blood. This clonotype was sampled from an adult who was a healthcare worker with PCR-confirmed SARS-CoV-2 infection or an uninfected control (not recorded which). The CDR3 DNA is TGTGCCAGCTCACCATTTCATCCGGGACAGGGGTCGACCTACGAGCAGTACTTC. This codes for CASSPFHPGQGSTYEQYF. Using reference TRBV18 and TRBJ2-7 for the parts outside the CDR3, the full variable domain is NAGVMQNPRHLVRRRGQEARLRCSPMKGHSHVYWYRQLPEEGLKFMVYLQKENIIDESGMPKERFSAEFPKEGPSILRIQQVVRGDSAAYFCASSPFHPGQGSTYEQYFGPGTRLTVT.